This entry lists 27 T cell receptor beta chains sequenced from one sample in a study of T cells in narcolepsy. This table comes from immunoSEQ multiplex PCR, and its TCRdb copy is limited to in-frame clones, with some not included. The sample consists of tens of thousands of clones, less than 90% of them appearing once. The sample comprised CD45RA- memory CD4+ T cells from PBMCs. The receptors derive from a human donor with narcolepsy.

V and J are TRBV7-8 and TRBJ2-3; 8 nucleotides align to TRBD1. CDR3 size: 15 residues. The V gene's germline CDR1 is SGHVS and CDR2 FQNEAQ. Trimming cost V 6 bases and J 4 bases; bases outside gene matches: 9. The CDR3 is CASRLDRVGADTQYF. As DNA, the CDR3 is TGTGCCAGCAGATTGGACAGGGTGGGCGCAGATACGCAGTATTTT.

The rearrangement links TRBV7-6 to TRBJ2-5; D unresolved. Trimming shortened V by 0 bases and J by 2 bases, and 10 bases separated the two germline ends. There are 15 residues in the CDR3. In germline, CDR1 is SGHVS, CDR2 FNYEAQ. CDR3 nucleotides: TGTGCCAGCAGCTTAGCCGGCAGTATTCAAGAGACCCAGTACTTC. Residues: CASSLAGSIQETQYF.

The V and J genes are TRBV13 and TRBJ2-5; maybe TRBD1 (5 bases). This CDR3 is built from 14 residues. V gave up 5 bases and J gave up 5 bases, with 15 bases separating them. Germline-derived CDR1 and CDR2 are PRHDT and FYEKMQ (reference sequence). The chain's CDR3 is CASSLSGAAETQYF. CDR3 sequence (DNA): TGTGCCAGCAGCCTGAGTGGGGCCGCGGAGACCCAGTACTTC.

The chain links TRBV30 to TRBJ2-3, with 8 bases aligning to TRBD2. The germline V gene encodes CDR1 GTSNPN and CDR2 SVGIG (reference sequence). J lost 10 bases, V lost 0 bases, and 12 bases had no gene match. The CDR3 length is 15 residues. This CDR3 is CAWSVLGSGGLAQYF. CDR3 DNA sequence: TGTGCCTGGAGTGTACTCGGGAGCGGGGGCCTGGCGCAGTATTTT.

The J gene is TRBJ1-3, the V gene TRBV10-3; no definite D call. Trimming removed 8 bases from V and 0 bases from J, with 8 bases in between. CDR3 length equals 13 residues. The germline gives CDR1 ENHRY, CDR2 SYGVKD. For the CDR3, the DNA is TGTGCCATCCGCTCGGCCTCTGGAAACACCATATATTTT. It encodes CAIRSASGNTIYF.

V usage is TRBV2 and J usage is TRBJ1-5, with D maybe TRBD1 (5 bases). Trimming removed 8 bases from V and 5 bases from J, with 10 bases in between. Germline V gene lookup returns CDR1 SNHLY and CDR2 FYNNEI. This CDR3 is 12 amino acids long. The CDR3 loop is CASSGADQPQHF. The CDR3 nucleotides are TGTGCCAGCTCTGGGGCGGATCAGCCCCAGCATTTT. Filled out from reference TRBV2 and TRBJ1-5, the complete variable domain reads EPEVTQTPSHQVTQMGQEVILRCVPISNHLYFYWYRQILGQKVEFLVSFYNNEISEKSEIFDDQFSVERPDGSNFTLKIRSTKLEDSAMYFCASSGADQPQHFGDGTRLSIL.

The CDR3 DNA reads as TGCGCCAGCAGCTTGGGGCAGTCCTACAATGAGCAGTTCTTC. Translated, it gives CASSLGQSYNEQFF. The V call is TRBV5-1, the J call TRBJ2-1; D unclear. V lost 0 bases and J lost 1, with 5 bases in between. CDR1 is SGHRS, CDR2 YFSETQ, per germline. The length of the CDR3 is 14 residues.

This clone was detected only a few times. Distinct nucleotide sequences in the sample also encode this CDR3. The V and J genes are TRBV15 and TRBJ1-2; the D gene is possibly TRBD1 (5 bases). Germline-derived CDR1 and CDR2 are LNHNV and YYDKDF (reference sequence). The CDR3 has 17 residues. Trimming shortened V by 0 bases and J by 8 bases, and 22 bases separated the two germline ends. CDR3 sequence (DNA): TGTGCCACCAGCAGAGATCTGGCGAGGGGTACGCCTGGGGGCTACACCTTC. This translates into CATSRDLARGTPGGYTF.

A word on this clone: The same CDR3 arises from other DNA sequences in this sample as well. The V call is TRBV6-5, the J call TRBJ1-1; D might be TRBD1 (6 bases). CDR1 and CDR2 from the germline V gene are MNHEY and SVGAGI. Trimming left V 5 bases short and J 6 bases short, with 10 bases between. CDR3 length: 12 amino acids. The CDR3 DNA is TGTGCCAGCAGTCGGCAGGGGTCTGAAGCTTTCTTT. It specifies CASSRQGSEAFF.

This chain connects TRBV5-5 to TRBJ2-1; TRBD1 agrees at 9 bases. This CDR3 is built from 14 residues. Losses at the gene ends were 3 bases for V and 6 bases for J; bases not matched to a gene: 4. From germline, CDR1 is SGHKS and CDR2 YYEKEE (reference sequence). This CDR3 is CASSWTGEGNEQFF. The CDR3 bases are TGTGCCAGCAGCTGGACAGGGGAAGGCAATGAGCAGTTCTTC.

The rearrangement joins TRBV6-1 to TRBJ1-4; D not resolved. The germline V gene has CDR1 MNHNS and CDR2 SASEGT. The CDR3 contains 13 residues. Trimming shortened V by 10 bases and J by 0 bases, and 9 bases separated the two germline ends. The CDR3 sequence is CATSTTTNEKLFF. The CDR3 DNA sequence: TGTGCCACCTCAACTACAACTAATGAAAAACTGTTTTTT.

This clone was seen just once. J is TRBJ2-1 and V is TRBV20-1, with TRBD2 matching 7 bases. The ends lost 3 bases at V and 10 bases at J; junction bases unmatched: 0. This CDR3 comprises 10 residues. CDR1 and CDR2 (germline): DFQATT, SNEGSKA (reference sequence). CDR3 DNA sequence: TGCAGTGCTAGGCGGGGGGAGCAGTTCTTC. This codes for CSARRGEQFF.

The chain uses TRBV5-6 and TRBJ2-7, with 7 bases matching TRBD2. V lost 0 bases to trimming and J lost 7 bases; unmatched junction nucleotides: 10. The CDR3 contains 15 residues. The V gene's germline CDR1 is SGHDT and CDR2 YYEEEE. CDR3 nucleotides: TGTGCCAGCAGCTTGGTTGTCAGCCCCGGGGGGGAGCAGTACTTC. As protein: CASSLVVSPGGEQYF.

The J gene is TRBJ2-7, the V gene TRBV11-2; 9 positions agree with TRBD2. Trimming removed 5 bases from V and 6 bases from J; junction bases left unmatched: 8. CDR3 length: 14 amino acids. Germline lookup yields CDR1 SGHAT and CDR2 FQNNGV. The CDR3 DNA follows: TGTGCCAGCAGCCGCGGGGGGGACGGCTCCGAGCAGTACTTC. This sequence encodes CASSRGGDGSEQYF.

The chain joins TRBV4-1 to TRBJ1-3; the D gene is possibly TRBD1 (5 bases). With 4 bases removed from V and 0 bases from J, the gap between germline ends came to 10 bases. The CDR3 contains 15 residues. Germline assignment: CDR1 MGHRA and CDR2 YSYEKL. The CDR3 coding sequence is TGCGCCAGCAGCCCTCTTGGGGGCTCTGGAAACACCATATATTTT. This codes for CASSPLGGSGNTIYF.

The rearrangement joins TRBV2 to TRBJ1-5, with D unclear. The CDR3 is 16 residues long. Germline assignment: CDR1 SNHLY and CDR2 FYNNEI. The V gene lost 6 bases and the J gene lost 0 bases, with 15 bases spanning the gap. The CDR3 sequence is CASRRGYGDSNQPQHF. For the CDR3, the DNA is TGTGCCAGCAGGAGAGGCTACGGGGATAGCAATCAGCCCCAGCATTTT.

This clone was counted once. The chain employs TRBV25-1 and TRBJ1-6; D ambiguous. Trimming removed 1 base at V and 7 bases at J, with 5 bases between. Germline lookup yields CDR1 MGHDK and CDR2 SYGVNS. The CDR3 length is 13 residues. The CDR3 loop is CASSESPNSPLHF. The CDR3 nucleotides read TGTGCCAGCAGTGAATCCCCCAATTCACCCCTCCACTTT.

The CDR3 spells CASSHRETGVSLYEQYF. Written as DNA, the CDR3 is TGTGCCAGCAGCCACCGTGAAACAGGGGTGAGTCTCTACGAGCAGTACTTC. V and J are TRBV5-5 and TRBJ2-7; the match to TRBD1 covers 7 bases. Trimming cost V 4 bases and J 3 bases; bases outside gene matches: 16. Per the germline V gene, CDR1 is SGHKS and CDR2 is YYEKEE (reference sequence). The CDR3 has 17 residues.

This clone has only one observation. The chain recombines TRBV2 with TRBJ1-1; D gene ambiguous. V dropped 4 bases and J dropped 5 bases, with 29 bases sitting between them. The CDR3 has 19 residues. The germline gives CDR1 SNHLY, CDR2 FYNNEI. The CDR3 reads CASSGSASGGRWVDTEAFF. DNA of the CDR3: TGTGCCAGCAGTGGAAGCGCCTCCGGAGGCCGGTGGGTTGATACTGAAGCTTTCTTT.

The chain carries TRBV5-1 and TRBJ2-5, with D perhaps assigned TRBD1 or TRBD2 (6 bases each). This CDR3 has 15 amino acids. Germline CDR1 is SGHRS and CDR2 is YFSETQ. The V gene lost 5 bases and the J gene lost 1 base, with 15 bases spanning the gap. CDR3 region: CASSIDWGAQETQYF. In DNA, the CDR3 is TGCGCCAGCAGTATTGATTGGGGGGCCCAAGAGACCCAGTACTTC.

This clone was observed a handful of times. This chain uses TRBV2 with TRBJ2-5; 10 bases agree with TRBD2. This CDR3 is 16 amino acids long. CDR1 is SNHLY and CDR2 is FYNNEI in the germline V gene. Trimming removed 6 bases from V and 11 bases from J; junction bases left unmatched: 18. The CDR3 spells CASSPTPSSGGGRQYF. CDR3 in DNA: TGTGCCAGCAGCCCCACCCCCTCTAGCGGGGGTGGACGGCAGTACTTC.

The chain joins TRBV7-9 to TRBJ2-1; TRBD1 matches at 9 bases. The V gene end was trimmed by 3 bases and the J gene end by 3 bases; junction bases not matched to a gene: 3. This CDR3 has 15 amino acids. CDR1 and CDR2 (germline): SEHNR, FQNEAQ (reference sequence). The CDR3 sequence: CASSLGTGHYNEQFF. The CDR3 DNA follows: TGTGCCAGCAGCTTGGGGACAGGGCACTACAATGAGCAGTTCTTC. Supplemented by reference TRBV7-9 and TRBJ2-1, the full variable domain reads DTGVSQNPRHKITKRGQNVTFRCDPISEHNRLYWYRQTLGQGPEFLTYFQNEAQLEKSRLLSDRFSAERPKGSFSTLEIQRTEQGDSAMYLCASSLGTGHYNEQFFGPGTRLTVL.

As concerns this clone: Other DNA variants within this sample encode the same CDR3. This chain connects TRBV19 to TRBJ1-5, with D uncertain. Germline V CDR1 and CDR2: LNHDA, SQIVND (reference sequence). V was pared by 5 bases and J by 1 base, with 12 bases between. CDR3 length: 15 residues. CDR3 region: CASSVGRNSNQPQHF. The CDR3, as DNA: TGTGCCAGTAGTGTAGGACGGAACAGCAATCAGCCCCAGCATTTT.

The chain links TRBV20-1 to TRBJ1-1, with 9 bases fitting TRBD1. CDR3 length: 11 amino acids. Germline values: CDR1 DFQATT, CDR2 SNEGSKA (reference sequence). The CDR3: CRQGAGTEAFF. CDR3 in DNA: TGCAGACAGGGGGCTGGGACTGAAGCTTTCTTT.

The chain employs TRBV19 and TRBJ1-1; 8 bases agree with TRBD1. Germline assignment: CDR1 LNHDA and CDR2 SQIVND (reference sequence). This CDR3 is 15 amino acids long. V dropped 5 bases and J dropped 0; count of bases not matched to a gene: 5. For the CDR3, the DNA is TGTGCCAGTAGTCCAAGGACAGGGATGAACACTGAAGCTTTCTTT. Translated, it gives CASSPRTGMNTEAFF. The whole variable domain, filled in from reference TRBV19 and TRBJ1-1, reads DGGITQSPKYLFRKEGQNVTLSCEQNLNHDAMYWYRQDPGQGLRLIYYSQIVNDFQKGDIAEGYSVSREKKESFPLTVTSAQKNPTAFYLCASSPRTGMNTEAFFGQGTRLTVV.

This clone was observed a single time. The rearrangement joins TRBV19 to TRBJ2-5, with D tentatively TRBD2 (5 bases). The J call could be wrong; TRBJ2-7 is a better fit for the DNA end. Germline V lookup: CDR1 LNHDA, CDR2 SQIVND (reference sequence). This CDR3 is built from 11 residues. The CDR3 protein is CASGEFYEQYF. The CDR3 region has the DNA TGTGCCAGCGGGGAGTTCTACGAGCAGTACTTC.

This sequence joins TRBV2 and TRBJ1-1; no reliable D call. The CDR3 totals 12 residues. CDR1 is SNHLY, CDR2 FYNNEI, per germline. V lost 4 bases to trimming and J lost 1 base, with 4 bases between them. CDR3 sequence reads: CASSVRNTEAFF. As DNA, the CDR3 is TGTGCCAGCAGTGTTCGGAACACTGAAGCTTTCTTT. The complete variable domain, with remaining parts taken from reference TRBV2 and TRBJ1-1, reads EPEVTQTPSHQVTQMGQEVILRCVPISNHLYFYWYRQILGQKVEFLVSFYNNEISEKSEIFDDQFSVERPDGSNFTLKIRSTKLEDSAMYFCASSVRNTEAFFGQGTRLTVV.